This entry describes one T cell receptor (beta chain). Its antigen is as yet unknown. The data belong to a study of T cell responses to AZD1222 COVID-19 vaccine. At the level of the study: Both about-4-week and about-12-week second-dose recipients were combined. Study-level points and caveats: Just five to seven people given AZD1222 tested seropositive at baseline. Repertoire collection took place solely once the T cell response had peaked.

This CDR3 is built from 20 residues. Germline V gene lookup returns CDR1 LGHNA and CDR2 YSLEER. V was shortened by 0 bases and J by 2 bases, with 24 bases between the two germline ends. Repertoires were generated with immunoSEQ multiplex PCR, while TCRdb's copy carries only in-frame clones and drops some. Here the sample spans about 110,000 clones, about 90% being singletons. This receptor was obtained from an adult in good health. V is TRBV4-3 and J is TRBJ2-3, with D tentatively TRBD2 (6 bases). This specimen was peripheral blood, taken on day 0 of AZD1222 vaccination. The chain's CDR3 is CASSQDRPVVSGVYTDTQYF. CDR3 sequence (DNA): TGCGCCAGCAGCCAAGATCGACCCGTAGTGTCGGGGGTTTACACAGATACGCAGTATTTT.